A single sample gave rise to the 29 T cell receptor beta chains below, sequenced in a study of blood T cell repertoires in COVID-19. The protocol was immunoSEQ multiplex PCR, while the TCRdb copy is restricted to in-frame clones and leaves out a portion. This sample has 230,000 or so clones; around 84% occur once, and the top ten carry 1.4%. The source material was peripheral blood. The receptors shown here come from a woman aged 40 to 55 who had recovered from COVID-19.

The J gene is TRBJ2-5, the V gene TRBV7-2; D is unresolved. Germline V gene sequence: CDR1 SGHTA, CDR2 FQGNSA. V dropped 6 bases and J dropped 2 bases, with 10 bases sitting between them. This CDR3 is 13 amino acids long. In nucleotides, the CDR3 is TGTGCCAGCAGTCCTCGACATCAAGAGACCCAGTACTTC. Translated: CASSPRHQETQYF.

The CDR3 spells CASRQINQPQHF. CDR3 nucleotide sequence: TGTGCCAGCAGGCAGATCAATCAGCCCCAGCATTTT. The J gene is TRBJ1-5, the V gene TRBV12-3 or TRBV12-4; D not resolved. The CDR3 loop spans 12 amino acids. With 6 bases removed from V and 3 bases from J, the gap between germline ends came to 6 bases.

The chain couples TRBV9 to TRBJ1-6, with D tentatively TRBD1 (6 bases). V was shortened by 4 bases and J by 7 bases, with 15 bases between the two germline ends. CDR3 length equals 15 residues. Looked up from germline, CDR1 is SGDLS and CDR2 is YYNGEE. CDR3 in amino acids: CASSPRGGENSPLHF. The CDR3 region has the DNA TGTGCCAGCAGCCCCAGGGGAGGGGAAAATTCACCCCTCCACTTT.

The chain carries TRBV5-1 and TRBJ1-1; a possible D gene is TRBD1 (6 bases). V shed 4 bases and J shed 5 bases, with 18 bases lying between them. The CDR3 runs 15 residues. Germline CDR1 SGHRS, CDR2 YFSETQ. The CDR3 DNA reads as TGCGCCAGCAGCCCCACGTGGGGGGGCGAGACTGAAGCTTTCTTT. Its translation is CASSPTWGGETEAFF.

The rearrangement links TRBV6-5 to TRBJ1-1; the D gene is possibly TRBD1 (5 bases). Trimming took off 8 bases at V and 6 bases at J, with 16 bases between the two ends. CDR1 and CDR2 (germline): MNHEY, SVGAGI. The CDR3 extends over 13 amino acids. This chain's CDR3 is CASCRDFSAEAFF. Written as DNA, the CDR3 is TGTGCCAGCTGCCGGGACTTCAGCGCTGAAGCTTTCTTT.

V usage is TRBV9 and J usage is TRBJ2-7, with 8 bases identical to TRBD1. The CDR3 runs to 14 residues. J gave up 0 bases and V 3 bases, and 2 bases lay outside the gene matches. CDR1 is SGDLS and CDR2 is YYNGEE in the germline V gene. In nucleotides, the CDR3 is TGTGCCAGCAGCGAGACAGGGGACTCCTACGAGCAGTACTTC. As protein: CASSETGDSYEQYF.

This chain's CDR3 is CASSRQGEGPSFF. CDR3 in DNA: TGTGCCAGCAGCCGACAGGGGGAAGGGCCATCTTTCTTT. The J gene is TRBJ1-1, the V gene TRBV11-3, with 9 bases lining up with TRBD1. Trimming removed 5 bases from V and 12 bases from J; junction bases left unmatched: 10. Germline V lookup: CDR1 SGHNT, CDR2 YENEEA. The CDR3 spans 13 residues.

The rearrangement joins TRBV7-9 to TRBJ2-2; 11 bases map to TRBD2. Per the germline V gene, CDR1 is SEHNR and CDR2 is FQNEAQ (reference sequence). The J segment lost 0 bases and the V segment lost 5 bases, leaving 5 bases of the junction unmatched. This CDR3 has 17 residues. CDR3 in DNA: TGTGCCAGCAGCAAATATAGCGGGGGGGCGAACACCGGGGAGCTGTTTTTT. Residues: CASSKYSGGANTGELFF.

The chain couples TRBV30 to TRBJ2-7, with 7 bases lining up with TRBD2. CDR3 size: 14 residues. The ends lost 2 bases at V and 0 bases at J; junction bases unmatched: 4. Germline V gene sequence: CDR1 GTSNPN, CDR2 SVGIG (reference sequence). The CDR3 loop reads CAWSSGAISYEQYF. DNA of the CDR3: TGTGCCTGGAGTAGCGGGGCCATCTCCTACGAGCAGTACTTC.

In this sample, this clone turned up once. This chain connects TRBV15 to TRBJ2-7; D might be TRBD2 (6 bases). V gave up 0 bases and J gave up 4 bases, with 13 bases separating them. Germline V CDR1 and CDR2: LNHNV, YYDKDF (reference sequence). The CDR3 loop spans 15 amino acids. The CDR3 nucleotides read TGTGCCACCAGCAGAGATCTGGAGGGTCCGTACGAGCAGTACTTC. Residues: CATSRDLEGPYEQYF.

The rearrangement links TRBV19 to TRBJ2-1; D is possibly TRBD2 (7 bases). The CDR3 consists of 15 residues. CDR1 is LNHDA, CDR2 SQIVND, per germline (reference sequence). Trimming left V 4 bases short and J 2 bases short, with 12 bases between. The CDR3 is CASSKGGDPYNEQFF. The DNA for the CDR3 is TGTGCCAGTAGTAAGGGGGGGGACCCCTACAATGAGCAGTTCTTC.

The chain links TRBV19 to TRBJ2-1; D uncertain. Germline CDR1 LNHDA, CDR2 SQIVND (reference sequence). This CDR3 has 14 amino acids. Between the trimmed V and J ends, which lost 6 bases and 6 bases, there was a span of 15 bases. The CDR3: CASRTMFSGNEQFF. The DNA of the CDR3 is TGTGCCAGTAGAACCATGTTCAGTGGCAATGAGCAGTTCTTC.

The rearrangement links TRBV10-3 to TRBJ2-3, with D unresolved. CDR3 size: 15 residues. Trimming shortened V by 3 bases and J by 0 bases, and 10 bases separated the two germline ends. Per germline, CDR1 ENHRY and CDR2 SYGVKD. The CDR3 DNA reads as TGTGCCATCAGTGAATTCGGTCCTAGCACAGATACGCAGTATTTT. Encoded protein: CAISEFGPSTDTQYF.

The chain combines TRBV9 with TRBJ2-6; D is ambiguous. The CDR3 runs to 15 residues. Trimming removed 3 bases from V and 2 bases from J, with 9 bases in between. Per the germline V gene, CDR1 is SGDLS and CDR2 is YYNGEE. The DNA for the CDR3 is TGTGCCAGCAGCGCCCACTCTACTGGGGCCAACGTCCTGACTTTC. It translates to CASSAHSTGANVLTF.

The V gene is TRBV5-1, the J gene TRBJ2-7; D possibly corresponds to TRBD1 (5 bases). The V gene's germline CDR1 is SGHRS and CDR2 YFSETQ. The length of the CDR3 is 13 residues. V dropped 4 bases and J dropped 3 bases, with 11 bases sitting between them. The CDR3 spells CASSMDTLYEQYF. The CDR3 DNA is TGCGCCAGCAGCATGGACACCCTCTACGAGCAGTACTTC.

V and J are TRBV12-3 or TRBV12-4 and TRBJ2-5; no definite D call. Trimming took 4 bases from V and 1 from J, leaving 7 bases between them. The CDR3 totals 13 residues. CDR3 residues: CASSSPVQETQYF. The CDR3 coding sequence is TGTGCCAGCAGTTCGCCAGTCCAAGAGACCCAGTACTTC.

The chain couples TRBV20-1 to TRBJ2-7, with TRBD1 as a possible D gene (5 bases). Germline V lookup: CDR1 DFQATT, CDR2 SNEGSKA (reference sequence). V was pared by 5 bases and J by 6 bases, with 11 bases between. The CDR3 totals 11 residues. CDR3 region: CSASGNLEQYF. The CDR3 nucleotides read TGCAGTGCTTCAGGGAACCTCGAGCAGTACTTC.

The chain has TRBV5-4 and TRBJ2-1; D remains unclear. Trimming removed 4 bases from V and 6 bases from J, with 11 bases in between. The CDR3 runs 13 residues. From germline, CDR1 is SGHNT and CDR2 YYREEE (reference sequence). CDR3 region: CASSHPSSNEQFF. In DNA form, the CDR3 reads TGTGCCAGCAGCCACCCTAGTTCCAATGAGCAGTTCTTC. Filled out from reference TRBV5-4 and TRBJ2-1, the complete variable domain reads ETGVTQSPTHLIKTRGQQVTLRCSSQSGHNTVSWYQQALGQGPQFIFQYYREEENGRGNFPPRFSGLQFPNYSSELNVNALELDDSALYLCASSHPSSNEQFFGPGTRLTVL.

The chain carries TRBV5-5 and TRBJ1-1, with D possibly matching TRBD1 (6 bases). V lost 4 bases and J 3 bases, leaving 10 bases between the germline ends. Germline-derived CDR1 and CDR2 are SGHKS and YYEKEE (reference sequence). The CDR3 runs to 13 residues. The CDR3 protein is CASSGQMDTEAFF. The CDR3 region has the DNA TGTGCCAGCAGCGGACAGATGGACACTGAAGCTTTCTTT. The full variable domain, its missing parts supplied by reference TRBV5-5 and TRBJ1-1, is DAGVTQSPTHLIKTRGQQVTLRCSPISGHKSVSWYQQVLGQGPQFIFQYYEKEERGRGNFPDRFSARQFPNYSSELNVNALLLGDSALYLCASSGQMDTEAFFGQGTRLTVV.

This sequence joins TRBV5-1 and TRBJ2-3; D is perhaps TRBD2 (6 bases). The CDR3 contains 16 residues. Trimming stripped 0 bases from V and 0 bases from J, with 11 bases between. Germline V gene data show CDR1 as SGHRS and CDR2 as YFSETQ. CDR3 region: CASSLAGRTSTDTQYF. The CDR3 coding sequence is TGCGCCAGCAGCTTGGCCGGGAGAACTAGCACAGATACGCAGTATTTT.

The chain joins TRBV6-5 to TRBJ1-1, with 7 positions matching TRBD1. J gave up 0 bases and V 5 bases, and 6 bases lay outside the gene matches. In germline, CDR1 is MNHEY, CDR2 SVGAGI. This CDR3 contains 15 residues. This CDR3 is CASSTWTGLNTEAFF. The CDR3, as DNA: TGTGCCAGCAGTACCTGGACAGGACTGAACACTGAAGCTTTCTTT.

This clone has more than one count but fewer than ten. This rearrangement joins TRBV3-1 (or the pseudogene TRBV3-2) to TRBJ1-2; D gene unclear. V lost 0 bases and J 8 bases, leaving 19 bases between the germline ends. CDR1 and CDR2 from the germline V gene are LGHDT and YNNKEL (reference sequence). The CDR3 extends over 16 amino acids. The CDR3: CASSQDSTPRHGGYTF. The CDR3 DNA follows: TGTGCCAGCAGCCAAGATTCAACACCCCGACACGGAGGCTACACCTTC.

This chain connects TRBV29-1 to TRBJ1-2, with 9 bases lining up with TRBD1. The CDR3 runs 13 residues. Germline V lookup: CDR1 SQVTM, CDR2 ANQGSEA. Trimming at V came to 7 bases and at J to 6 bases, leaving 9 bases not matched to a gene. The CDR3 sequence: CSGKGQGANGYTF. In nucleotides, the CDR3 is TGCAGCGGGAAGGGACAGGGTGCCAATGGCTACACCTTC.

This chain joins TRBV6-2 or TRBV6-3 and TRBJ1-5; D is ambiguous. This CDR3 is 16 amino acids long. V was shortened by 6 bases and J by 0 bases, with 15 bases between the two germline ends. Germline CDR1 is MNHEY and CDR2 is SVGEGT. The CDR3 DNA reads as TGTGCCAGCAGCCTATCCCCGGGTCGTAGCAATCAGCCCCAGCATTTT. Translated: CASSLSPGRSNQPQHF.

V gene TRBV14 combines with J gene TRBJ2-2; the D is unclear. The CDR3 sequence is 11 residues long. Trimming took off 2 bases at V and 7 bases at J, with 2 bases between the two ends. The germline V gene encodes CDR1 SGHDN and CDR2 FVKESK. The CDR3 nucleotides read TGTGCCAGCAGCCAATACGGGGAGCTGTTTTTT. Translating it yields CASSQYGELFF.

This clone has just one count. CDR3 amino acids: CASSPSGQPYGYTF. CDR3 nucleotides: TGTGCCAGCAGCCCCTCTGGACAGCCCTATGGCTACACCTTC. V is TRBV6-5 and J is TRBJ1-2; TRBD1 might be the D (6 bases). Trimming removed 6 bases at V and 4 bases at J, with 15 bases between. Per the germline V gene, CDR1 is MNHEY and CDR2 is SVGAGI. This CDR3 is built from 14 residues.

The chain carries TRBV5-4 and TRBJ2-5; 13 positions match TRBD2. Losses at the gene ends were 4 bases for V and 0 bases for J; bases not matched to a gene: 9. The CDR3 totals 18 residues. CDR1 is SGHNT and CDR2 is YYREEE in the germline V gene (reference sequence). CDR3 nucleotide sequence: TGTGCCAGCAGCCCCGGACTAGCGGGGGTACAGTACCAAGAGACCCAGTACTTC. Protein: CASSPGLAGVQYQETQYF.

This chain uses TRBV19 with TRBJ1-5, with D perhaps TRBD1 (5 bases). This CDR3 has 16 amino acids. Germline V CDR1 and CDR2: LNHDA, SQIVND (reference sequence). Trimming cost V 1 base and J 5 bases, with 15 bases left between them. The CDR3 reads CASSIVGSTGDQPQHF. CDR3 nucleotide sequence: TGTGCCAGTAGTATAGTAGGATCGACGGGGGATCAGCCCCAGCATTTT.

V gene TRBV19 combines with J gene TRBJ1-1; D call uncertain. Trimming took off 5 bases at V and 0 bases at J, with 19 bases between the two ends. The CDR3 has 17 residues. From germline, CDR1 is LNHDA and CDR2 SQIVND (reference sequence). DNA for the CDR3: TGTGCCAGTAGTCCAGAGCGGGGATGGGGTATGAACACTGAAGCTTTCTTT. Translated: CASSPERGWGMNTEAFF.